A single sample is the source of the 21 T cell receptor beta chains below, sequenced in a study of PD-L1 blockade in urothelial cancer. Sequencing was performed with immunoSEQ multiplex PCR; in TCRdb, only in-frame clones are kept and a portion is missing. Counted here are 45,000 or so clones, 82% occurring once; the ten biggest clones make up approximately 3%. The source material was PBMCs, sampled around atezolizumab (anti-PD-L1) treatment. These receptors were collected from an older man with urothelial cancer.

The chain is built from TRBV11-3 and TRBJ2-2, with D possibly TRBD2 on 5 matching bases. Per germline, CDR1 SGHNT and CDR2 YENEEA. V gave up 5 bases and J gave up 4 bases, with 14 bases separating them. The CDR3 contains 15 residues. CDR3 amino acids: CASSPTGWGTGELFF. CDR3 nucleotides: TGTGCCAGCAGCCCGACGGGGTGGGGCACCGGGGAGCTGTTTTTT. Together with reference TRBV11-3 and TRBJ2-2, the CDR3 gives the full variable domain: EAGVVQSPRYKIIEKKQPVAFWCNPISGHNTLYWYLQNLGQGPELLIRYENEEAVDDSQLPKDRFSAERLKGVDSTLKIQPAELGDSAVYLCASSPTGWGTGELFFGEGSRLTVL.

Comments on this clone: The same CDR3 arises from other DNA sequences in this sample as well. V and J are TRBV27 and TRBJ1-2; 7 bases align to TRBD1. V shed 6 bases, J shed 4 bases, and the junction held 5 bases outside the gene matches. CDR1 and CDR2 (germline): MNHEY, SMNVEV (reference sequence). The CDR3 covers 13 residues. CDR3 sequence: CASSPQGSYGYTF. The CDR3 nucleotides read TGTGCCAGCAGCCCACAGGGGTCCTATGGCTACACCTTC.

This chain's CDR3 is CSVVTSGEQYF. Here the CDR3 DNA reads TGCAGCGTTGTCACTAGTGGGGAGCAGTACTTC. The chain uses TRBV29-1 and TRBJ2-7; tentative D call: TRBD2 (5 bases). Germline V gene data show CDR1 as SQVTM and CDR2 as ANQGSEA. The CDR3 consists of 11 residues. The V gene lost 4 bases and the J gene lost 7 bases, with 11 bases spanning the gap.

In this sample, this clone turned up once. The chain is built from TRBV7-2 and TRBJ1-2; a possible D gene is TRBD1 (5 bases). The CDR3 is made up of 15 amino acids. V gave up 5 bases and J gave up 0 bases, with 13 bases separating them. Looked up from germline, CDR1 is SGHTA and CDR2 is FQGNSA. The CDR3 spells CASSPQMTANYGYTF. The CDR3 region has the DNA TGTGCCAGCAGCCCCCAGATGACAGCTAACTATGGCTACACCTTC.

The chain couples TRBV19 to TRBJ1-2, with 7 bases identical to TRBD1. The CDR3 runs to 13 residues. Trimming at V came to 7 bases and at J to 4 bases, leaving 6 bases not matched to a gene. The germline CDR1 and CDR2 sequences are LNHDA and SQIVND (reference sequence). The CDR3 region has the DNA TGTGCCAGTAAAAGGACAGGACTCTATGGCTACACCTTC. It codes for CASKRTGLYGYTF.

This chain joins TRBV9 and TRBJ2-7, with a possible D match to TRBD2 (5 bases). CDR1 is SGDLS, CDR2 YYNGEE, per germline. This CDR3 has 14 residues. V shed 0 bases and J shed 1 base, with 8 bases lying between them. The chain's CDR3 is CASSVGAGSYEQYF. The CDR3 DNA reads TGTGCCAGCAGCGTAGGGGCGGGTTCCTACGAGCAGTACTTC.

This chain uses TRBV10-3 with TRBJ2-2; 9 bases are a match to TRBD1. CDR3 length equals 22 residues. V lost 3 bases and J lost 3; bases outside the gene matches: 23. Germline V gene sequence: CDR1 ENHRY, CDR2 SYGVKD. This chain's CDR3 is CAISDGTGLSRLLAGDTGELFF. The DNA for the CDR3 is TGTGCCATCAGTGATGGGACAGGGCTCTCCAGGCTCCTCGCGGGAGACACCGGGGAGCTGTTTTTT.

V usage is TRBV6-5 and J usage is TRBJ2-7; 8 bases agree with TRBD1. Germline CDR1 reads MNHEY; CDR2 reads SVGAGI. This CDR3 has 14 amino acids. V lost 0 bases and J lost 5; bases outside the gene matches: 3. The CDR3 DNA reads TGTGCCAGCAGTTACTCGGGACAGGCAGACGAGCAGTACTTC. Translated, it gives CASSYSGQADEQYF.

The gene calls are TRBV28 and TRBJ1-1; TRBD1 agrees at 9 bases. The germline gives CDR1 MDHEN, CDR2 SYDVKM. The CDR3 loop spans 15 amino acids. V was clipped by 3 bases and J by 0 bases; unmatched bases: 2. Here the CDR3 reads CASSLGQGMNTEAFF. The DNA for the CDR3 is TGTGCCAGCAGTTTGGGACAGGGAATGAACACTGAAGCTTTCTTT.

The chain couples TRBV30 to TRBJ1-1, with a tentative D call TRBD1 (5 bases). CDR3 length: 13 amino acids. V was clipped by 1 base and J by 12 bases, with 18 bases between them. Germline V gene data show CDR1 as GTSNPN and CDR2 as SVGIG (reference sequence). CDR3 residues: CAWSDGTEPISFF. CDR3 DNA: TGTGCCTGGAGTGATGGGACTGAGCCTATATCTTTCTTT.

This chain connects TRBV9 to TRBJ1-6; D might be TRBD1 (6 bases). V lost 6 bases, J lost 4 bases, and 11 bases lay in between. Germline V gene data show CDR1 as SGDLS and CDR2 as YYNGEE. This CDR3 region has 14 residues. The CDR3 spells CASTPGDYNSPLHF. The CDR3 DNA is TGTGCCAGCACCCCAGGGGATTATAATTCACCCCTCCACTTT.

The chain combines TRBV15 with TRBJ2-7; a weak D match, TRBD2 (6 bases). The CDR3 has 13 amino acids. V lost 5 bases, J lost 2 bases, and 10 bases lay in between. Germline-derived CDR1 and CDR2 are LNHNV and YYDKDF (reference sequence). CDR3 sequence reads: CATSDGGAYEQYF. CDR3 sequence (DNA): TGTGCCACCAGCGACGGAGGGGCCTACGAGCAGTACTTC.

The count of this clone is one. The rearrangement uses TRBV4-3 and TRBJ1-2; D remains ambiguous. Germline CDR1 LGHNA, CDR2 YSLEER. CDR3 length: 15 residues. Trimming shortened V by 4 bases and J by 2 bases, and 14 bases separated the two germline ends. CDR3 in amino acids: CASSPEWAGNYGYTF. The CDR3 DNA is TGCGCCAGCAGCCCTGAATGGGCGGGAAACTATGGCTACACCTTC.

This rearrangement joins TRBV18 to TRBJ2-2; the D gene is possibly TRBD1 (5 bases). The V and J ends lost 8 bases and 1 base respectively, with 8 bases between them. Germline CDR1 reads KGHSH; CDR2 reads LQKENI. The CDR3 runs to 13 residues. For the CDR3, the DNA is TGTGCCAGCCCCAGGGAGAACACCGGGGAGCTGTTTTTT. It specifies CASPRENTGELFF.

The CDR3 DNA reads TGCGCCAGCAGCCAAGGGCCTAGCGGGGGGGCTAGCTCTTCGGATACGCAGTATTTT. This sequence encodes CASSQGPSGGASSSDTQYF. The rearrangement uses TRBV4-3 and TRBJ2-3, with 12 bases aligning to TRBD2. This CDR3 contains 19 residues. Germline V lookup: CDR1 LGHNA, CDR2 YSLEER. V lost 1 base and J lost 6; bases outside the gene matches: 14.

The rearrangement uses TRBV14 and TRBJ1-1; D is possibly TRBD1 (6 bases). In germline, CDR1 is SGHDN, CDR2 FVKESK. CDR3 length: 15 residues. V gave up 4 bases and J gave up 0 bases, with 12 bases separating them. The CDR3 coding sequence is TGTGCCAGCAGCCGGGTGAGGGGGATGAACACTGAAGCTTTCTTT. It codes for CASSRVRGMNTEAFF.

The chain recombines TRBV19 with TRBJ1-1; D possibly corresponds to TRBD1 (6 bases). The CDR3 extends over 17 amino acids. Germline CDR1 reads LNHDA; CDR2 reads SQIVND (reference sequence). V was trimmed by 5 bases and J by 4 bases, leaving 23 bases between them. The CDR3 here is CASSWAGVVYGGTEAFF. In nucleotides, the CDR3 is TGTGCCAGTAGTTGGGCAGGGGTCGTGTATGGCGGCACTGAAGCTTTCTTT. The complete variable domain, with remaining parts taken from reference TRBV19 and TRBJ1-1, reads DGGITQSPKYLFRKEGQNVTLSCEQNLNHDAMYWYRQDPGQGLRLIYYSQIVNDFQKGDIAEGYSVSREKKESFPLTVTSAQKNPTAFYLCASSWAGVVYGGTEAFFGQGTRLTVV.

This sequence joins TRBV18 and TRBJ1-3; D may be TRBD1 (6 bases). This CDR3 has 14 residues. V was pared by 6 bases and J by 2 bases, with 11 bases between. Looked up from germline, CDR1 is KGHSH and CDR2 is LQKENI. CDR3 amino acids: CASSPGGTGNTIYF. The CDR3 nucleotides read TGTGCCAGCTCCCCGGGGGGCACTGGAAACACCATATATTTT.

CDR3 DNA sequence: TGTGCCAGTAGTATAGTAGAGCACAATCAGCCCCAGCATTTT. Translating it yields CASSIVEHNQPQHF. The chain joins TRBV19 to TRBJ1-5; D uncertain. Germline V gene sequence: CDR1 LNHDA, CDR2 SQIVND (reference sequence). CDR3 length: 14 residues. V lost 1 base and J lost 3, with 7 bases in between.

This rearrangement joins TRBV2 to TRBJ1-4, with 7 bases aligning to TRBD1. V was clipped by 6 bases and J by 5 bases; unmatched bases: 9. The CDR3 is 15 amino acids. Germline-derived CDR1 and CDR2 are SNHLY and FYNNEI. The CDR3 DNA sequence: TGTGCCAGCAGGGAGGGGGCCCGCCCAAATGAAAAACTGTTTTTT. Amino acids: CASREGARPNEKLFF.

The chain recombines TRBV28 with TRBJ2-7; D possibly corresponds to TRBD2 (6 bases). V was cut by 8 bases and J by 6 bases, with 23 bases left in between. Germline loops: CDR1 MDHEN, CDR2 SYDVKM. This CDR3 spans 15 amino acids. The CDR3 reads CASVGGSGPAVEQYF. CDR3 nucleotides: TGTGCCAGCGTTGGGGGGTCGGGACCCGCGGTCGAGCAGTACTTC.